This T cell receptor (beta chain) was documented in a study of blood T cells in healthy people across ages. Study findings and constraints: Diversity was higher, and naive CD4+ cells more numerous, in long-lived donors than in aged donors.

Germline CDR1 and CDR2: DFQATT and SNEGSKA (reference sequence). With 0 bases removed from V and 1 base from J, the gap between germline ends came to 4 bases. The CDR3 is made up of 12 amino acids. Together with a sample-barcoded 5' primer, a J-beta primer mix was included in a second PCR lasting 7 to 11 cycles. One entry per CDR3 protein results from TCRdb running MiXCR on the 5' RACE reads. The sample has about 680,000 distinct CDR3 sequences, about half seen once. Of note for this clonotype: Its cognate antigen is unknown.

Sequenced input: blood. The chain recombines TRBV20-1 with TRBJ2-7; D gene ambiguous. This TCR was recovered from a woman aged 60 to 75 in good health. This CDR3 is CSAREQSYEQYF. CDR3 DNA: TGCAGTGCTAGAGAACAATCCTACGAGCAGTACTTC.